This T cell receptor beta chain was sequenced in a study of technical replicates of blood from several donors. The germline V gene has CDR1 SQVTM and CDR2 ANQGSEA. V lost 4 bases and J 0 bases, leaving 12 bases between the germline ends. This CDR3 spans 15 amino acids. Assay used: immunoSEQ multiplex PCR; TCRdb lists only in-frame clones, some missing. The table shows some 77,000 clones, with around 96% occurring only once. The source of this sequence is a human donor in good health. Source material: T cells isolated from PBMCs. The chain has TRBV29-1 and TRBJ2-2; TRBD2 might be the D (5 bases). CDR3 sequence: CSVGRFEPNTGELFF. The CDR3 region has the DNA TGCAGCGTTGGGAGGTTCGAACCGAACACCGGGGAGCTGTTTTTT.